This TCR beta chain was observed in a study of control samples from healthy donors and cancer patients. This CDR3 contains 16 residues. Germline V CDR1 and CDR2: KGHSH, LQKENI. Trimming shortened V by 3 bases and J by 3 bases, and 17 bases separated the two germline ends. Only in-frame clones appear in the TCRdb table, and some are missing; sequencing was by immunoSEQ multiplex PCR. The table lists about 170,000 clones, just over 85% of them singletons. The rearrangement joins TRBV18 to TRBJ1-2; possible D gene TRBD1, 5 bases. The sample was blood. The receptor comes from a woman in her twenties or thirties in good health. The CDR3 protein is CASSPPRAGKHYGYTF. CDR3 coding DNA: TGTGCCAGCTCACCCCCCAGGGCCGGGAAGCACTATGGCTACACCTTC.